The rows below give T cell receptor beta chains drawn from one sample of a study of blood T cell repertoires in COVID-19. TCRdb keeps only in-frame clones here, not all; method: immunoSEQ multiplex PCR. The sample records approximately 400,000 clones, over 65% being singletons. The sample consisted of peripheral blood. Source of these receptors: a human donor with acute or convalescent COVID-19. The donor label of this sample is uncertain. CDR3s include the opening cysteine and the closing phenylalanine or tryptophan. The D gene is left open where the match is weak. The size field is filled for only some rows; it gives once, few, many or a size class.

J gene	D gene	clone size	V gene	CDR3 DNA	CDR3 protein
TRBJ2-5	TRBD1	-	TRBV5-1	TGCGCCAGCAGCTTAAACAGGGGGAGAGCCGAGACCCAGTACTTC	CASSLNRGRAETQYF
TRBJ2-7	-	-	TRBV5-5	TGTGCCAGCAGCCGATCCTTAGACAGGTTCTACGAGCAGTACTTC	CASSRSLDRFYEQYF
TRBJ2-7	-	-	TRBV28	TGTGCCAGCAGTCACCCCGGCCTAGACTCCTACGAGCAGTACTTC	CASSHPGLDSYEQYF
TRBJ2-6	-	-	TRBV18	TGTGCCAGCTCACCGTCTTGGAGCTCTGGGGCCAACGTCCTGACTTTC	CASSPSWSSGANVLTF
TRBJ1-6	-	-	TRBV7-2	TGTGCCAGCAGCTCCCTGGGAGGGCCAACACCCCTCCACTTT	CASSSLGGPTPLHF
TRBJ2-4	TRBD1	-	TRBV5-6	TGTGCCAGCAGCTACCAACAGGGGGCAGCAAACATTCAGTACTTC	CASSYQQGAANIQYF
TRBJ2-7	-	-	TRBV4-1	TGCGCCAGCAGCCAAGTCCTAATTTACGAGCAGTACTTC	CASSQVLIYEQYF
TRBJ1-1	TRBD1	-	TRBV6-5	TGTGCCAGCAGTCGACAGGGGGCGTTTGGGACTGAAGCTTTCTTT	CASSRQGAFGTEAFF
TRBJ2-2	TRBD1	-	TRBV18	TGTGCCAGCTCACCACGAGTGAGGGGGCCGACGAACACCGGGGAGCTGTTTTTT	CASSPRVRGPTNTGELFF
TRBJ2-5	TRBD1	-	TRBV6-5	TGTGCCAGCAGCCGGTCCGGACAGGGGGGCGAGACCCAGTACTTC	CASSRSGQGGETQYF
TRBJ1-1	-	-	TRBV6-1	TGTGCCAGCAGCGAAAACGGAGGGGCGGCGAACACTGAAGCTTTCTTT	CASSENGGAANTEAFF
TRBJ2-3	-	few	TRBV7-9	TGTGCCAGCCTCACCCGCGGTTCCACAGATACGCAGTATTTT	CASLTRGSTDTQYF
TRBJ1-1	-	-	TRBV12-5	TGTGCTAGTGCCCGGGGGAACACTGAAGCTTTCTTT	CASARGNTEAFF
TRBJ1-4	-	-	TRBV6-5	TGTGCCAGCGCGAGGAGTTTGGTCGAAAAACTGTTTTTT	CASARSLVEKLFF
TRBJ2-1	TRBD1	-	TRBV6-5	TGTGCCAGCAGCCTCAGGGGGCGCGGTGAGCAGTTCTTC	CASSLRGRGEQFF
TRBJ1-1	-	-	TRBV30	TGTGCCTGGAGTGCTCAACTCACTGAAGCTTTCTTT	CAWSAQLTEAFF
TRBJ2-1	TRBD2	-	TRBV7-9	TGTGCCAGCAGCTTTGGGACTAGCTCGGATGAGCAGTTCTTC	CASSFGTSSDEQFF
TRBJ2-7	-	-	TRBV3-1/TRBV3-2	TGTGCCAGCAGCTCCCGCAGGCAGGTCTACGAGCAGTACTTC	CASSSRRQVYEQYF
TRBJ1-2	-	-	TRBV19	TGTGCCAGTAGTATAGGCCCGTCAGGGGTTCGTGGCTACACCTTC	CASSIGPSGVRGYTF
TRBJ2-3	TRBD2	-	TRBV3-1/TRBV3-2	TGTGCCAGCAGCCACCGGATCGGGGGGGCTGCAGATACGCAGTATTTT	CASSHRIGGAADTQYF
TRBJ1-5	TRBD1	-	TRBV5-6	TGTGCCAGCAGCTTGGGCCAGGGGGGCTGGGGCAATCAGCCCCAGCATTTT	CASSLGQGGWGNQPQHF
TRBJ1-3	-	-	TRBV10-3	TGTGCCATCAGTGACCCAGGCTCTGGAAACACCATATATTTT	CAISDPGSGNTIYF
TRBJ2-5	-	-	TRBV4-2	TGTGCCAGCAGCCAAGTTGCGCTAGCTGGGCGAGAGACCCAGTACTTC	CASSQVALAGRETQYF
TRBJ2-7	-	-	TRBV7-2	TGTGCCAGCAGCTTAGCGGGGGGGCCGAGTGAGCAGTACTTC	CASSLAGGPSEQYF
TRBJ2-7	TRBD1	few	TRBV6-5	TGTGCCAGCAGTTACTCGACAGGGGCCACCTACGAGCAGTACTTC	CASSYSTGATYEQYF
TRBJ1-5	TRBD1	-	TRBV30	TGTGCCTGGGCCCGTGGGACAGGGAGGCAGCCCCAGCATTTT	CAWARGTGRQPQHF
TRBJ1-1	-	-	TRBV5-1	TGCGCCAGCAGCTTTGACGGGACAAGGAGCACTGAAGCTTTCTTT	CASSFDGTRSTEAFF
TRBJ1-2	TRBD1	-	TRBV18	TGTGCCAGCTCACCGGGGACAGACATGCTTGGCTACACCTTC	CASSPGTDMLGYTF
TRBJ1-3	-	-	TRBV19	TGTGCCAGTAGTAACCGACGGACAGGAAACACCATATATTTT	CASSNRRTGNTIYF
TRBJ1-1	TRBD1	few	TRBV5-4	TGTGCCAGCAGCACCCAGACAGGGATGAACACTGAAGCTTTCTTT	CASSTQTGMNTEAFF
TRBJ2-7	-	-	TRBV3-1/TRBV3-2	TGTGCCAGCAGCCAAGATGAGAATAGCGCCTACGAGCAGTACTTC	CASSQDENSAYEQYF
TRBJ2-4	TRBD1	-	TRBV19	TGTGCCAGTAGTAGACAGGGGGCCGGGGACATTCAGTACTTC	CASSRQGAGDIQYF
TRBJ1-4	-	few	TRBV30	TGTGCCTGGAGTGTACTACAGGGTGCGGGAAAACTGTTTTTT	CAWSVLQGAGKLFF
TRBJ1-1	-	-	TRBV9	TGTGCCAGCAGCGCCCCAGGGCGTTACACTGAAGCTTTCTTT	CASSAPGRYTEAFF
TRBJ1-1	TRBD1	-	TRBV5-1	TGCGCCAGCACCAGGGGGCATGAAGTGAACACTGAAGCTTTCTTT	CASTRGHEVNTEAFF
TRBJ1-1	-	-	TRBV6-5	TGTGCCAGCAGTCGGCGGGGGGCTTACACTGAAGCTTTCTTT	CASSRRGAYTEAFF
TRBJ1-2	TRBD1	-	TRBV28	TGTGCCAGCAGAATCACAGGGGGAGCTAACTATGGCTACACCTTC	CASRITGGANYGYTF